The 21 T cell receptor beta chains given below trace back to one sample, sequenced in a study of response to subunit inactivated influenza vaccine. Using its own MiXCR run on the RT-PCR reads, TCRdb lists one record per CDR3 protein. This sample has around 320,000 distinct CDR3 sequences, with about 20% found just once. The specimen was PBMCs from blood, collected about 19 months after vaccination. The receptor set was obtained from a man between 50 and 75 years old who received an inactivated influenza vaccine.

In this sample, this clonotype turned up a few times. This chain uses TRBV12-3 or TRBV12-4 with TRBJ2-7, with 7 bases that match TRBD1. The CDR3 spans 14 residues. The V gene end was trimmed by 1 base and the J gene end by 6 bases; junction bases not matched to a gene: 6. CDR3 region: CASSLGQGTSEQYF. The CDR3 DNA follows: TGTGCCAGCAGTTTAGGACAGGGAACGAGCGAGCAGTACTTC.

This clonotype was counted between two and nine times. The gene calls are TRBV20-1 and TRBJ2-3; 9 bases match TRBD2. The ends lost 6 bases at V and 2 bases at J; junction bases unmatched: 12. Germline V CDR1 and CDR2: DFQATT, SNEGSKA (reference sequence). The CDR3 spans 16 residues. The chain's CDR3 is CSALLHSGGNTDTQYF. CDR3 bases: TGCAGTGCGCTATTACATAGCGGGGGAAACACAGATACGCAGTATTTT.

This clonotype was seen once. V and J are TRBV5-5 and TRBJ2-5; 7 bases map to TRBD2. The V gene's germline CDR1 is SGHKS and CDR2 YYEKEE (reference sequence). Unmatched junction bases numbered 8, after V lost 3 bases and J lost 3 bases. CDR3 length: 15 amino acids. CDR3 amino acids: CASSWTGLPEETQYF. CDR3 bases: TGTGCCAGCAGCTGGACGGGACTACCAGAAGAGACCCAGTACTTC. Complete variable domain (other parts from reference TRBV5-5 and TRBJ2-5): DAGVTQSPTHLIKTRGQQVTLRCSPISGHKSVSWYQQVLGQGPQFIFQYYEKEERGRGNFPDRFSARQFPNYSSELNVNALLLGDSALYLCASSWTGLPEETQYFGPGTRLLVL.

A few counts support this clonotype. V usage is TRBV5-6 and J usage is TRBJ1-1, with D possibly being TRBD1 (6 bases). CDR3 length: 13 amino acids. Germline V gives CDR1 SGHDT, CDR2 YYEEEE. Trimming removed 6 bases from V and 1 base from J, with 10 bases in between. The CDR3 sequence: CASTEDRNTEAFF. The DNA of the CDR3 is TGTGCCAGCACTGAGGACAGGAACACTGAAGCTTTCTTT.

The V gene is TRBV5-8, the J gene TRBJ2-1; D is ambiguous. V dropped 0 bases and J dropped 5 bases, with 6 bases sitting between them. Looked up from germline, CDR1 is SGHTS and CDR2 is YDEGEE. This CDR3 region has 13 residues. CDR3 in DNA: TGTGCCAGCAGCTTGGAACTGCACAATGAGCAGTTCTTC. As protein: CASSLELHNEQFF.

The CDR3 nucleotides read TGTGCCAGCAGCCGTAGGTGGGGGTTGGGGCAAGAGACCCAGTACTTC. Protein product: CASSRRWGLGQETQYF. This rearrangement joins TRBV3-1 to TRBJ2-5; D is perhaps TRBD1 or TRBD2 (5 bases each). V lost 4 bases to trimming and J lost 2 bases, with 17 bases between them. This CDR3 has 16 amino acids. Germline values: CDR1 LGHDT, CDR2 YNNKEL (reference sequence).

This clonotype was detected many times. The chain combines TRBV30 with TRBJ1-5; D perhaps matches TRBD1 (6 bases). CDR3 length: 14 amino acids. The germline V gene has CDR1 GTSNPN and CDR2 SVGIG (reference sequence). V gave up 5 bases and J gave up 7 bases, with 18 bases separating them. The CDR3 reads CAWGTTNRVQPQHF. The CDR3 DNA is TGTGCCTGGGGGACAACGAATCGAGTGCAGCCCCAGCATTTT. Looking up the rest from reference TRBV30 and TRBJ1-5 gives the full variable domain: SQTIHQWPATLVQPVGSPLSLECTVEGTSNPNLYWYRQAAGRGLQLLFYSVGIGQISSEVPQNLSASRPQDRQFILSSKKLLLSDSGFYLCAWGTTNRVQPQHFGDGTRLSIL.

V is TRBV11-2 and J is TRBJ2-3; TRBD1 matches at 7 bases. Losses at the gene ends were 6 bases for V and 2 bases for J; bases not matched to a gene: 8. Germline V gene data show CDR1 as SGHAT and CDR2 as FQNNGV. This CDR3 spans 15 amino acids. CDR3 protein: CASRVGQTYTDTQYF. Here the CDR3 DNA reads TGTGCCAGCAGGGTGGGACAGACTTACACAGATACGCAGTATTTT.

In its sample, this clonotype was seen a few times. The chain's CDR3 is CASSQVAGTSIYEQYF. The CDR3 nucleotides are TGTGCCAGCAGCCAGGTTGCCGGGACTAGTATTTACGAGCAGTACTTC. The V and J genes are TRBV4-2 and TRBJ2-7; 8 bases map to TRBD2. CDR3 size: 16 residues. The junction had 11 bases not matched to a gene; V was cut back by 3 bases and J by 4 bases. Germline V gene lookup returns CDR1 LGHNA and CDR2 YNFKEQ.

This clonotype has more than one count but fewer than ten. V gene TRBV3-1 combines with J gene TRBJ2-4, with unresolved D. The CDR3 covers 13 residues. Trimming removed 0 bases at V and 13 bases at J, with 13 bases between. Germline CDR1 is LGHDT and CDR2 is YNNKEL (reference sequence). The CDR3 region is CASSQDDRANQYF. The DNA of the CDR3 is TGTGCCAGCAGCCAAGATGATCGGGCCAACCAGTACTTC.

This clonotype was seen a few times. A read error is possible here, since a much larger clone lies one base away. This chain links TRBV7-8 with TRBJ2-7; 7 bases align to TRBD2. V lost 1 base and J lost 2; bases outside the gene matches: 2. Germline V gives CDR1 SGHVS, CDR2 FQNEAQ. The CDR3 runs to 14 residues. The CDR3 bases are TGTGCCAGCAGCTTAGGCGGGAGCCCCTACGAGCAGTACTTC. This codes for CASSLGGSPYEQYF. Full variable domain (outside the CDR3, taken from reference TRBV7-8 and TRBJ2-7): GAGVSQSPRYKVAKRGQDVALRCDPISGHVSLFWYQQALGQGPEFLTYFQNEAQLDKSGLPSDRFFAERPEGSVSTLKIQRTQQEDSAVYLCASSLGGSPYEQYFGPGTRLTVT.

This clonotype was seen more than once but under ten times. J is TRBJ1-2 and V is TRBV3-1; D is uncertain. In germline, CDR1 is LGHDT, CDR2 YNNKEL (reference sequence). The CDR3 extends over 14 amino acids. The germline V and J ends were trimmed by 0 bases and 4 bases, with 9 bases remaining between them. CDR3 in amino acids: CASSQDGPSYGYTF. CDR3 coding DNA: TGTGCCAGCAGCCAAGATGGGCCATCCTATGGCTACACCTTC.

This rearrangement joins TRBV5-1 to TRBJ1-1; the D gene is possibly TRBD1 (6 bases). CDR3 length: 14 residues. V was pared by 4 bases and J by 3 bases, with 13 bases between. Germline values: CDR1 SGHRS, CDR2 YFSETQ. The CDR3 DNA sequence: TGCGCCAGCAGCCGGGGGGACACCGACACTGAAGCTTTCTTT. Encoded protein: CASSRGDTDTEAFF.

CDR3 in DNA: TGTGCCAGCAGGAGAGGACAGAATAATTCACCCCTCCACTTT. This translates into CASRRGQNNSPLHF. The chain recombines TRBV3-1 with TRBJ1-6, with D maybe TRBD1 (6 bases). Germline V lookup: CDR1 LGHDT, CDR2 YNNKEL (reference sequence). This CDR3 is 14 amino acids long. Between the trimmed V and J ends, which lost 6 bases and 5 bases, there was a span of 11 bases.

This CDR3 reads CASSQSMRGTGGANTEAFF. The CDR3 region has the DNA TGCGCCAGCAGCCAGTCAATGAGGGGGACAGGGGGCGCGAACACTGAAGCTTTCTTT. This chain joins TRBV4-1 and TRBJ1-1; TRBD1 agrees at 12 bases. V lost 3 bases and J lost 1; bases outside the gene matches: 12. The CDR3 runs 19 residues. The germline V gene has CDR1 MGHRA and CDR2 YSYEKL.

Ten or more counts support this clonotype. The chain recombines TRBV12-3 or TRBV12-4 with TRBJ1-2; D possibly corresponds to TRBD1 (5 bases). The germline V and J ends were trimmed by 7 bases and 8 bases, with 17 bases remaining between them. The CDR3 runs 13 residues. The CDR3 DNA sequence: TGTGCCAGCAAATCGGGTCCAGGGACCGGCTACACCTTC. Its translation is CASKSGPGTGYTF.

This clonotype was seen only a few times. The chain has TRBV7-6 and TRBJ2-1; TRBD2 is a possible D gene (6 bases). Trimming left V 5 bases short and J 1 base short, with 15 bases between. Germline V lookup: CDR1 SGHVS, CDR2 FNYEAQ. The CDR3 covers 16 residues. The CDR3 bases are TGTGCCAGCAGCCAATCTAGCGTGGGATCCTACAATGAGCAGTTCTTC. It yields the protein CASSQSSVGSYNEQFF.

In its sample, this clonotype was seen a few times. The rearrangement joins TRBV15 to TRBJ2-1; no firm D call. The V end lost 0 bases, the J end lost 4 bases, and 7 bases lay between the germline ends. The CDR3 runs to 14 residues. CDR1 is LNHNV and CDR2 is YYDKDF in the germline V gene (reference sequence). CDR3 amino acids: CATSRDLNYNEQFF. CDR3 DNA sequence: TGTGCCACCAGCAGAGATCTCAATTACAATGAGCAGTTCTTC.

This clonotype came up a few times. The rearrangement uses TRBV7-9 and TRBJ2-1; D ambiguous. Per germline, CDR1 SEHNR and CDR2 FQNEAQ (reference sequence). V lost 5 bases, J lost 7 bases, and 3 bases lay in between. This CDR3 comprises 10 residues. The chain's CDR3 is CASSKNEQFF. The DNA of the CDR3 is TGTGCCAGCAGCAAAAATGAGCAGTTCTTC.

The CDR3 spells CASGSFPDTQYF. DNA for the CDR3: TGTGCCAGCGGGAGTTTCCCAGATACGCAGTATTTT. The chain links TRBV6-2 or TRBV6-3 to TRBJ2-3, with D possibly matching TRBD2 (5 bases). Germline V lookup: CDR1 MNHEY, CDR2 SVGEGT. The CDR3 sequence is 12 residues long. Trimming cost V 8 bases and J 4 bases, with 10 bases left between them.

This clonotype was seen only a few times. The chain couples TRBV9 to TRBJ2-3, with 11 positions matching TRBD2. CDR3 length: 14 amino acids. Germline V gives CDR1 SGDLS, CDR2 YYNGEE. The V segment lost 4 bases and the J segment 5 bases; nucleotides outside the gene matches: 3. CDR3 coding DNA: TGTGCCAGCAGCATAGGACTAGCGGGAGATACGCAGTATTTT. This sequence encodes CASSIGLAGDTQYF.